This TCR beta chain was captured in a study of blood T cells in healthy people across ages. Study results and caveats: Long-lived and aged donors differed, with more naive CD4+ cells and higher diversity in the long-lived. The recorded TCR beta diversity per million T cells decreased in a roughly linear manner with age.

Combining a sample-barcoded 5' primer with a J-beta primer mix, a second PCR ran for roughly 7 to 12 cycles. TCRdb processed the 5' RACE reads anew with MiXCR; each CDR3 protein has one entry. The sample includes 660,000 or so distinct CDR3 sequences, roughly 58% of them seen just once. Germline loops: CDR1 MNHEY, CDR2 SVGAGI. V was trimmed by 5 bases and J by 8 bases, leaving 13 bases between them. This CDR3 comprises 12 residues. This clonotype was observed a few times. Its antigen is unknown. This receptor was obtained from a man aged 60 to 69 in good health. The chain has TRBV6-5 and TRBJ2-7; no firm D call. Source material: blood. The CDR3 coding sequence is TGTGCCAGCAGTCGGTTTCTGGGGAAGCAGTACTTC. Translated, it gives CASSRFLGKQYF.